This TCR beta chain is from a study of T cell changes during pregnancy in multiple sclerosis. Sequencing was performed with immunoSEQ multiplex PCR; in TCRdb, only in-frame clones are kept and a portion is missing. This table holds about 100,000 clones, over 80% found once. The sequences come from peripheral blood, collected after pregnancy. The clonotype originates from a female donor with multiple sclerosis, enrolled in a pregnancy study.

CDR3 coding DNA: TGTGCCAGCAGTGAATCGCGGGAACAGAACACTGAAGCTTTCTTT. Encoded protein: CASSESREQNTEAFF. The V call is TRBV25-1, the J call TRBJ1-1; D gene uncertain. The germline V gene encodes CDR1 MGHDK and CDR2 SYGVNS. V was pared by 1 base and J by 1 base, with 10 bases between. The CDR3 is 15 residues long. Looking up the rest from reference TRBV25-1 and TRBJ1-1 gives the full variable domain: EADIYQTPRYLVIGTGKKITLECSQTMGHDKMYWYQQDPGMELHLIHYSYGVNSTEKGDLSSESTVSRIRTEHFPLTLESARPSHTSQYLCASSESREQNTEAFFGQGTRLTVV.